This T cell receptor (beta chain) comes out of a study of T-cell reconstitution after alpha-beta-depleted transplantation in children. Findings and limits, study-wide: Reportedly, alpha-beta T cells present about two months post-transplant originated from several hundred expanded clones of graft origin.

During its preparation, the TCRbeta library received unique molecular identifiers. Each CDR3 protein gets one entry after TCRdb re-called the PCR reads with MiXCR. The sample lists hundreds of thousands of distinct CDR3 sequences, under 15% occurring once. This clonotype was picked up a small number of times. The antigen remains unidentified. V shed 5 bases and J 0 bases; nucleotides not matched to a gene: 5. Germline lookup yields CDR1 SGHVS and CDR2 FQNEAQ. This CDR3 has 15 residues. V is TRBV7-8 and J is TRBJ2-5; 8 bases align to TRBD2. This clonotype originated in a girl under 10 years old with congenital amegakaryocytic thrombocytopenia, due to receive a stem cell transplant. Source: PBMCs, taken before TCRalphabeta/CD19-depleted stem cell transplant. The CDR3 sequence: CASSPSGGDQETQYF. For the CDR3, the DNA is TGTGCCAGCAGCCCATCGGGGGGGGACCAAGAGACCCAGTACTTC.